This is a list of T cell receptor beta chains from one sample in a study of shared clonotypes between healthy human individuals. The table came from immunoSEQ multiplex PCR; TCRdb's copy has only in-frame clones and leaves some out. The data show over 400,000 clones, around 80% seen once. The sequenced material came from PBMCs. The origin of the receptors is a woman in her thirties or forties in good health. Some clones in this sample may be carry-over from other donors' samples. Each CDR3 is given with its conserved first and last residue. Each record gives: D gene, V gene, J gene, clone size, CDR3 DNA, CDR3 protein. A D gene is named only where the DNA matches it firmly. Size is stated for part of the rows, as once, few or many counts, or as a class when the clone is expanded.

d_gene: TRBD2; v_gene: TRBV18; j_gene: TRBJ2-7; abundance: .; CDR3nt: TGTGCCAGCTCACCTGGACTAGCTCCCTACGAGCAGTACTTC; CDR3aa: CASSPGLAPYEQYF
d_gene: TRBD2; v_gene: TRBV7-9; j_gene: TRBJ2-3; abundance: .; CDR3nt: TGTGCCAGCAACCTAGCGGGATCCACAGATACGCAGTATTTT; CDR3aa: CASNLAGSTDTQYF
d_gene: .; v_gene: TRBV28; j_gene: TRBJ2-1; abundance: .; CDR3nt: TGTGCCAGCAGTTTATTCTGGTCGGGAGTGGCAAATGAGCAGTTCTTC; CDR3aa: CASSLFWSGVANEQFF
d_gene: .; v_gene: TRBV21-1; j_gene: TRBJ1-1; abundance: .; CDR3nt: TGTGCCAGCAGCAAGTGTAGGAGCAGGGGATTCCCTGAAGCTTTCTTT; CDR3aa: CASSKCRSRGFPEAFF
d_gene: .; v_gene: TRBV10-3; j_gene: TRBJ2-1; abundance: .; CDR3nt: TGTGCCATCAGGACAGGTGATGAGCAGTTCTTC; CDR3aa: CAIRTGDEQFF
d_gene: .; v_gene: TRBV28; j_gene: TRBJ1-2; abundance: .; CDR3nt: TGTGCCAGCAGGGTAGCTTCTAACTATGGCTACACCTTC; CDR3aa: CASRVASNYGYTF
d_gene: .; v_gene: TRBV28; j_gene: TRBJ1-6; abundance: .; CDR3nt: TGTGCCAGCAGTTCAGGGAATAATTCACCCCTCCACTTT; CDR3aa: CASSSGNNSPLHF
d_gene: .; v_gene: TRBV18; j_gene: TRBJ2-5; abundance: once; CDR3nt: TGTGCCAGCTCACCGCGACTAGTAGAATTACAAGAGACCCAGTACTTC; CDR3aa: CASSPRLVELQETQYF
d_gene: TRBD2; v_gene: TRBV2; j_gene: TRBJ2-3; abundance: .; CDR3nt: TGTGCCGGCGGATTAGCGGGAGTCACAGATACGCAGTATTTT; CDR3aa: CAGGLAGVTDTQYF
d_gene: TRBD1; v_gene: TRBV11-2; j_gene: TRBJ2-1; abundance: once; CDR3nt: TGTGCCAGCAGCCCAACGACAGGGTTGAATGAGCAGTTCTTC; CDR3aa: CASSPTTGLNEQFF
d_gene: TRBD2; v_gene: TRBV5-4; j_gene: TRBJ2-7; abundance: .; CDR3nt: TGTGCCAGCAGCGCCCCGGGGGGGAGCGGGGTAAACTACGAGCAGTACTTC; CDR3aa: CASSAPGGSGVNYEQYF
d_gene: .; v_gene: TRBV18; j_gene: TRBJ2-2; abundance: .; CDR3nt: TGTGCCAGCTCACCCCCTGGGACCGGGGAGCTGTTTTTT; CDR3aa: CASSPPGTGELFF
d_gene: .; v_gene: TRBV19; j_gene: TRBJ1-2; abundance: .; CDR3nt: TGTGCCAGTAGTATAGATGTCGGGTATGGCTACACCTTC; CDR3aa: CASSIDVGYGYTF
d_gene: .; v_gene: TRBV7-6; j_gene: TRBJ1-1; abundance: .; CDR3nt: TGTGCCAGCAGCTTAAGTGTCCGACAGTCTACCTTAAACACTGAAGCTTTCTTT; CDR3aa: CASSLSVRQSTLNTEAFF
d_gene: TRBD2; v_gene: TRBV4-3; j_gene: TRBJ2-1; abundance: .; CDR3nt: TGCGCCAGCAGCCAAGCATTCGGGACTAGCGGGAGAAATGAGCAGTTCTTC; CDR3aa: CASSQAFGTSGRNEQFF
d_gene: TRBD1; v_gene: TRBV7-9; j_gene: TRBJ2-2; abundance: .; CDR3nt: TGTGCCAGCAGCTCCACAGGGGGAACCGGGGAGCTGTTTTTT; CDR3aa: CASSSTGGTGELFF